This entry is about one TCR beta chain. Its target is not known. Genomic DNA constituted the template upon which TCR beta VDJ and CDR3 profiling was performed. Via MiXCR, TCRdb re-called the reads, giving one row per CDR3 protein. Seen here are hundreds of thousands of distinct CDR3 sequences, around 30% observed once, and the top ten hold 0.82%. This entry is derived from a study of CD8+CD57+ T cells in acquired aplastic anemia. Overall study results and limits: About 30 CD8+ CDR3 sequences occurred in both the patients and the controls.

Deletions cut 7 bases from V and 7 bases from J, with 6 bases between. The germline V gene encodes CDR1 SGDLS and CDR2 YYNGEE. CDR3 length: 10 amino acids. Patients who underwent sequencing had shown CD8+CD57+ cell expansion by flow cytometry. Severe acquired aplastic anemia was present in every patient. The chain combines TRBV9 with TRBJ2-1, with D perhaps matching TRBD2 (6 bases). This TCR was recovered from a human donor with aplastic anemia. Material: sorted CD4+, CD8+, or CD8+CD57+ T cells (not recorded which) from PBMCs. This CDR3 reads CASAGNEQFF. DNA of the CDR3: TGTGCCAGCGCGGGGAATGAGCAGTTCTTC.